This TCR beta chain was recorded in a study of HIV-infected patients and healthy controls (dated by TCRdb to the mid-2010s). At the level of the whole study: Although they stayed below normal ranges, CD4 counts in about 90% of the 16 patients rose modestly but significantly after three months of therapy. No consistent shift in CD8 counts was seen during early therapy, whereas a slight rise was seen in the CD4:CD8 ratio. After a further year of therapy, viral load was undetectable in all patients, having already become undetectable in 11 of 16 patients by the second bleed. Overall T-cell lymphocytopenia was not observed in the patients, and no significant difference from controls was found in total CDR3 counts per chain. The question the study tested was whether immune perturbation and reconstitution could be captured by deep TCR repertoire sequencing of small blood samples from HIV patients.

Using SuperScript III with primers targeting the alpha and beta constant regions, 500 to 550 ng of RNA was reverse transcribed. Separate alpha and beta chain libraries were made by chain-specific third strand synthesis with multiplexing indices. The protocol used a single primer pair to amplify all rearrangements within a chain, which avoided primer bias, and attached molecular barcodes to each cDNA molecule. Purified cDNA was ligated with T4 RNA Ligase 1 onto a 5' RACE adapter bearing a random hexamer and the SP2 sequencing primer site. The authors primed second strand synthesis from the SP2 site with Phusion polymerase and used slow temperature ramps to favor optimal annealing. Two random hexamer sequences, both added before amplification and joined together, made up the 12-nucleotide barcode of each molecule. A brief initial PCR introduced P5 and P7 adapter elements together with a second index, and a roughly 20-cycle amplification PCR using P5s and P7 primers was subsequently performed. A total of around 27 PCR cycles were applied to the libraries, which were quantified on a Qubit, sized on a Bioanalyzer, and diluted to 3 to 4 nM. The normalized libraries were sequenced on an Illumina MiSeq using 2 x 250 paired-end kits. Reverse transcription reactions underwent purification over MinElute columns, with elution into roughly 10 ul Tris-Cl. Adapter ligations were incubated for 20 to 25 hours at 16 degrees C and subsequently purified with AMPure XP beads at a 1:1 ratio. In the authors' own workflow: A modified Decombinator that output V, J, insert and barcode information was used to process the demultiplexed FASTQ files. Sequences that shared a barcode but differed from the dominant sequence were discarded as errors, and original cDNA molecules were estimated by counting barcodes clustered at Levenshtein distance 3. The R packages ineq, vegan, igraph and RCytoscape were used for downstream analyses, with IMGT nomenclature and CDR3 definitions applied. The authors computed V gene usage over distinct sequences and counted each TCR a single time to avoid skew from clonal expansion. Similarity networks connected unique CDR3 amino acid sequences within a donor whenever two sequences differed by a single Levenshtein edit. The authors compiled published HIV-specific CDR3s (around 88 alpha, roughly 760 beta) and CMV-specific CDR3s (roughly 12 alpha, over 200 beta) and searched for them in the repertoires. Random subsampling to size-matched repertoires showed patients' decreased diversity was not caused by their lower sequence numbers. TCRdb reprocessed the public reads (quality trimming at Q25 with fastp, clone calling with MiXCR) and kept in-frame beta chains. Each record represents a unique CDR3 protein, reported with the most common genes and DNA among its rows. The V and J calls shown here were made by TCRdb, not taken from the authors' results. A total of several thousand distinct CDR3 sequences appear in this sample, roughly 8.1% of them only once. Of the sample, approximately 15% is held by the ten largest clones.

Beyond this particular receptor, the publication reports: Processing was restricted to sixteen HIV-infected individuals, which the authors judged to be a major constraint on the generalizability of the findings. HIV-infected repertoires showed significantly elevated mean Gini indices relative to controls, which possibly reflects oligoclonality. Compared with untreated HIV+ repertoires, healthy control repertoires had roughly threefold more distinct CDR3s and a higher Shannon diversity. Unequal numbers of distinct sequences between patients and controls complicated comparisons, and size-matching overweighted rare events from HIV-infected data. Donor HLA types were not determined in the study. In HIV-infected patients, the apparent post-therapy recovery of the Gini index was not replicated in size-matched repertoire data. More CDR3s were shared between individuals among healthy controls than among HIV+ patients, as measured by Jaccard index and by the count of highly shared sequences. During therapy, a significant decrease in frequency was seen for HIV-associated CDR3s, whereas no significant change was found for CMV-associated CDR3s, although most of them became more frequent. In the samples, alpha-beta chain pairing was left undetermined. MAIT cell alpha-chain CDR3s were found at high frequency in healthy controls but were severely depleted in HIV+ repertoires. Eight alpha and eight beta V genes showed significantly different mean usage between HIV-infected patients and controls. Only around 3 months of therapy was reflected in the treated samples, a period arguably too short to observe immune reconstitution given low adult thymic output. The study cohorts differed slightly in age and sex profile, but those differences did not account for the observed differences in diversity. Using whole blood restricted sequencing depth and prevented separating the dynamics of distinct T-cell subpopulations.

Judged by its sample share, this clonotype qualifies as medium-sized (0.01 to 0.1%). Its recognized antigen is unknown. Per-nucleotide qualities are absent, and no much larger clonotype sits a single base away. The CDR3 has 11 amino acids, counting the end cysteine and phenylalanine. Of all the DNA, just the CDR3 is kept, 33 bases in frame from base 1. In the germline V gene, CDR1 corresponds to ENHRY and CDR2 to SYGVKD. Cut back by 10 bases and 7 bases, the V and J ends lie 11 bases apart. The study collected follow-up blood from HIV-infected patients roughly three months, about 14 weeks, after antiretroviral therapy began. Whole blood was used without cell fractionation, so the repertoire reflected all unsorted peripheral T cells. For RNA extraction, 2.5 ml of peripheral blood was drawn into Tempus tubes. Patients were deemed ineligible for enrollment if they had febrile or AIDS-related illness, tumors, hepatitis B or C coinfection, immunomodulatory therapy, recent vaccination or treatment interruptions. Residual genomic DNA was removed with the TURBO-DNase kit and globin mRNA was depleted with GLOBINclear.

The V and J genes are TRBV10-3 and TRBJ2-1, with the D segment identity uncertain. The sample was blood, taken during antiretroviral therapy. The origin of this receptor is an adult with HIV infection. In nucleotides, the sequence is TGTGCCACCTCCCAAGGGAATGAGCAGTTCTTC. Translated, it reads CATSQGNEQFF.